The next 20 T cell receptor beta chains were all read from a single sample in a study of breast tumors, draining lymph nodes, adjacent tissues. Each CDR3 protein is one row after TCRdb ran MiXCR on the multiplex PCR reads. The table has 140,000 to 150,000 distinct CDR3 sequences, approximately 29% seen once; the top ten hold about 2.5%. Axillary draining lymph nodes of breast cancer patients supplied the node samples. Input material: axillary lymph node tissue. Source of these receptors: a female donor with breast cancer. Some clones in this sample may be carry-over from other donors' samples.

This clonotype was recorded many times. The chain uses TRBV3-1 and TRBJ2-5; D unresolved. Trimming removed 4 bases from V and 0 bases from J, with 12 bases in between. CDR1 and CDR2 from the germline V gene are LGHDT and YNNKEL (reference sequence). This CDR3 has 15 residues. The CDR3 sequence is CASSLSAEYQETQYF. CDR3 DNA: TGTGCCAGCAGCCTCTCGGCGGAGTACCAAGAGACCCAGTACTTC.

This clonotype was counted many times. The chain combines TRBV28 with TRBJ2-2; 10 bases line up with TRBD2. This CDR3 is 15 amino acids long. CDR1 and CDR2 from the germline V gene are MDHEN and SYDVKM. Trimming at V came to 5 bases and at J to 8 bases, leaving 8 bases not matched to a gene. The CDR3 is CASSLPAGGQGELFF. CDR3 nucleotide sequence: TGTGCCAGCAGTCTCCCAGCGGGGGGGCAGGGGGAGCTGTTTTTT.

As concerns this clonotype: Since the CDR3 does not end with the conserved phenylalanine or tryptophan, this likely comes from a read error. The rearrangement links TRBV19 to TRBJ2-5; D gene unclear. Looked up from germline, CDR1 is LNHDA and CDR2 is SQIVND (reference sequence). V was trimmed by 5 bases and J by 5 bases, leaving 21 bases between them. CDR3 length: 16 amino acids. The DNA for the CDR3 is TGTGCCAGTAGTCGCCACTGGGGTGGTGGCCTGGAGACCCAGTACTCC. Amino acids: CASSRHWGGGLETQYS.

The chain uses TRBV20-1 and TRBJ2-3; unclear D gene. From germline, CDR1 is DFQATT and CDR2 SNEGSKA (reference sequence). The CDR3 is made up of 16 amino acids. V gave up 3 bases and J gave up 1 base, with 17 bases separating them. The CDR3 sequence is CSASPLSRIRTDTQYF. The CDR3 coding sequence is TGCAGTGCTAGCCCGCTTTCCCGCATCCGCACAGATACGCAGTATTTT.

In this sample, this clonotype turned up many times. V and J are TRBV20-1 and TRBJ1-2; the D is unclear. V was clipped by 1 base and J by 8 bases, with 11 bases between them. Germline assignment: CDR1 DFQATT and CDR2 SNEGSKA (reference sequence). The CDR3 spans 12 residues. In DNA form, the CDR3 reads TGCAGTGCTAGAGTTAACACGTGGGGCTACACCTTC. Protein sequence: CSARVNTWGYTF.

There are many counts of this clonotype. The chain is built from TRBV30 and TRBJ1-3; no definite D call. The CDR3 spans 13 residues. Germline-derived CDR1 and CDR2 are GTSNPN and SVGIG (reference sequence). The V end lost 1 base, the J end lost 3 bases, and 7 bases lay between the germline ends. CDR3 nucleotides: TGTGCCTGGAGTGCTGGGGTTGGAAACACCATATATTTT. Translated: CAWSAGVGNTIYF.

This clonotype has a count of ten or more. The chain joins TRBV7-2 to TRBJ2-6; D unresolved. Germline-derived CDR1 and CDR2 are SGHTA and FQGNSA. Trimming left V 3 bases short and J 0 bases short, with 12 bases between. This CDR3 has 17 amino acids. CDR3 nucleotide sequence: TGTGCCAGCAGCTTCTCCTTCCGGAGCTCTGGGGCCAACGTCCTGACTTTC. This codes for CASSFSFRSSGANVLTF.

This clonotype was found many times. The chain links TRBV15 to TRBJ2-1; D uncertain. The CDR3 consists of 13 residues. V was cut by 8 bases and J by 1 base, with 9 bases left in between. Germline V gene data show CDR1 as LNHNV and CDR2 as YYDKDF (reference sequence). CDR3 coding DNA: TGTGCCACCGAGGCTGGGTCCTACAATGAGCAGTTCTTC. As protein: CATEAGSYNEQFF.

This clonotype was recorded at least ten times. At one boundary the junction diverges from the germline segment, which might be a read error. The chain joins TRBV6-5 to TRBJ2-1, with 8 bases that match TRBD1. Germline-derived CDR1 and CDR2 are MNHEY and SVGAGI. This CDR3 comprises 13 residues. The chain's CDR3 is CASSHSRGHEQFF. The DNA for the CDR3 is TGTGCCAGCAGTCACTCCAGGGGGCATGAGCAGTTCTTC.

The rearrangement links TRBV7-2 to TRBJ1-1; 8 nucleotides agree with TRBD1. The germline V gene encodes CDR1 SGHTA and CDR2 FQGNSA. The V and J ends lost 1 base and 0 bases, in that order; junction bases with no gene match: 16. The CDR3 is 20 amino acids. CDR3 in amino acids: CASSLVSPWDRTLMNTEAFF. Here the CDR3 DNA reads TGTGCCAGCAGCTTAGTATCGCCCTGGGACAGGACCCTGATGAACACTGAAGCTTTCTTT.

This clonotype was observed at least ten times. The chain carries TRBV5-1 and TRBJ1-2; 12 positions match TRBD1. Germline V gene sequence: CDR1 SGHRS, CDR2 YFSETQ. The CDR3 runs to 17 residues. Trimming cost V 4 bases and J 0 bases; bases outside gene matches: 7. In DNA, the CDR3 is TGCGCCAGCAGCGAAGGGACAGGGGGCTTAGCTAACTATGGCTACACCTTC. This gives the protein CASSEGTGGLANYGYTF.

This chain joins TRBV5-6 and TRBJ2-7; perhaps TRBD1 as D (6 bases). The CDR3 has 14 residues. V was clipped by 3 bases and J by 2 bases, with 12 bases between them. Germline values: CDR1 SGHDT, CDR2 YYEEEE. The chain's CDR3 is CASSSYRATYEQYV. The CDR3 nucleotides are TGTGCCAGCAGCTCCTACAGGGCGACCTACGAGCAGTACGTC.

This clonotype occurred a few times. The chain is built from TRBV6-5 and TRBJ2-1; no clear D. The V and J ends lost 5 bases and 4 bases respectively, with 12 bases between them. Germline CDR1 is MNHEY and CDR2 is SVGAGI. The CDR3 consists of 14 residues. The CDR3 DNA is TGTGCCAGCAGTCCTCCCGCGGTATACAATGAGCAGTTCTTC. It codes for CASSPPAVYNEQFF.

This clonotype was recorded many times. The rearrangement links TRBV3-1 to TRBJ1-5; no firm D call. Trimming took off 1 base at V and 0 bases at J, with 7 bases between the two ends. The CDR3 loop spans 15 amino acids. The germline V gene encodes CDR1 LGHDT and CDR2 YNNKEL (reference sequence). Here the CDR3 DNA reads TGTGCCAGCAGCCAAGGCGCAGATAGCAATCAGCCCCAGCATTTT. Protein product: CASSQGADSNQPQHF.

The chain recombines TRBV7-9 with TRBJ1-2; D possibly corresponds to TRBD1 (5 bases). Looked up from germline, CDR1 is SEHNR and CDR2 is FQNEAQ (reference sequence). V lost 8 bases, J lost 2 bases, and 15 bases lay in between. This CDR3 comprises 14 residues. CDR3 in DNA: TGTGCCAGCGGTCGGGGACGGGGGAACTATGGCTACACCTTC. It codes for CASGRGRGNYGYTF. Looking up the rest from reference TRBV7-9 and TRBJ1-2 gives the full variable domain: DTGVSQNPRHKITKRGQNVTFRCDPISEHNRLYWYRQTLGQGPEFLTYFQNEAQLEKSRLLSDRFSAERPKGSFSTLEIQRTEQGDSAMYLCASGRGRGNYGYTFGSGTRLTVV.

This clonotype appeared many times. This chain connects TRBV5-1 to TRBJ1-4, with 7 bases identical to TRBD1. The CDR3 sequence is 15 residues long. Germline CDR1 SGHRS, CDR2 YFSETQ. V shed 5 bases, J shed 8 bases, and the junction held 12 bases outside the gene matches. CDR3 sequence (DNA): TGCGCCAGCAGGGACCGGGACAGTGTTGACGAAAAACTGTTTTTT. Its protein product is CASRDRDSVDEKLFF.

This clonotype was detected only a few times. This CDR3 is CASSPMGNEAFF. The CDR3 DNA reads TGTGCCAGCTCACCGATGGGAAATGAAGCTTTCTTT. The rearrangement links TRBV18 to TRBJ1-1; D is ambiguous. Germline-derived CDR1 and CDR2 are KGHSH and LQKENI. V lost 3 bases to trimming and J lost 7 bases, with 9 bases between them. This CDR3 spans 12 amino acids.

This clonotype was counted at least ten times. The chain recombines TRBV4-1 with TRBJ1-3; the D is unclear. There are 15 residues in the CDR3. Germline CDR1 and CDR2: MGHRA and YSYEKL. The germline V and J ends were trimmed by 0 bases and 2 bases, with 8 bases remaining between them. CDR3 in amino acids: CASSQDGGAGNTIYF. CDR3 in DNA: TGCGCCAGCAGCCAAGACGGCGGGGCTGGAAACACCATATATTTT.

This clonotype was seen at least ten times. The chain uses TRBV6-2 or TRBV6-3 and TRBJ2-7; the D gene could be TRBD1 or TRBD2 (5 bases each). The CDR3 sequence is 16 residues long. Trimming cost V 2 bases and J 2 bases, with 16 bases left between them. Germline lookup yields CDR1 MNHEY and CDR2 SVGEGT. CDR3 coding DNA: TGTGCCAGCAGTTACACCAGTGGGGGTATACCCTACGAGCAGTACTTC. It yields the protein CASSYTSGGIPYEQYF.

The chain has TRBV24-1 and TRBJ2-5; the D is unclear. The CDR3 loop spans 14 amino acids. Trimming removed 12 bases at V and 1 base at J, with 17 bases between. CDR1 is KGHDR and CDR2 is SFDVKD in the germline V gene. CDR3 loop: CAPHKRTGQETQYF. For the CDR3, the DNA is TGTGCCCCCCATAAAAGGACCGGCCAAGAGACCCAGTACTTC.